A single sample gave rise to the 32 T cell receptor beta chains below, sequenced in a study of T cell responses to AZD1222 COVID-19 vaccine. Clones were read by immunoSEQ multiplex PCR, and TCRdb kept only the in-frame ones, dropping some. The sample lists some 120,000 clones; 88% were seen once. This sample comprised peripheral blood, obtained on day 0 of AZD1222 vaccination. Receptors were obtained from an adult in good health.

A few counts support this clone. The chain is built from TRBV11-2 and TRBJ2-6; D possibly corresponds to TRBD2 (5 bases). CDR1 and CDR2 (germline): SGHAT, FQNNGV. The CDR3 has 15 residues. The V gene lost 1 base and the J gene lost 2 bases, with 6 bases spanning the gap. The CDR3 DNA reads TGTGCCAGCAGCTTAGGAGGGACTGGGGCCAACGTCCTGACTTTC. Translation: CASSLGGTGANVLTF.

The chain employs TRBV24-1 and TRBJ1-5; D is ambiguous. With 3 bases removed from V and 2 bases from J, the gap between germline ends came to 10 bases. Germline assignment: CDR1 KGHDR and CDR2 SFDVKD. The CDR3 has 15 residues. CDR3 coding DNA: TGTGCCACCAGTGATCCCAGGAGCGGCAATCAGCCCCAGCATTTT. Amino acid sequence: CATSDPRSGNQPQHF.

The CDR3 DNA reads TGTGCCAGCAGTTACGGGCCACAGGGGGGGGATCAGCCCCAGCATTTT. The encoded protein is CASSYGPQGGDQPQHF. The rearrangement uses TRBV6-5 and TRBJ1-5; 8 nucleotides agree with TRBD1. This CDR3 is built from 16 residues. V lost 2 bases, J lost 5 bases, and 8 bases stayed unmatched. Germline values: CDR1 MNHEY, CDR2 SVGAGI.

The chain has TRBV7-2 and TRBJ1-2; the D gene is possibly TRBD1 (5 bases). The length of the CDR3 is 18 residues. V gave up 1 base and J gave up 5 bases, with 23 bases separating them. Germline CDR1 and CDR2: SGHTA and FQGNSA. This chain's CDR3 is CASSLGNAGTQGAYGYTF. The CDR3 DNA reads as TGTGCCAGCAGCTTAGGAAATGCAGGCACGCAAGGGGCATATGGCTACACCTTC.

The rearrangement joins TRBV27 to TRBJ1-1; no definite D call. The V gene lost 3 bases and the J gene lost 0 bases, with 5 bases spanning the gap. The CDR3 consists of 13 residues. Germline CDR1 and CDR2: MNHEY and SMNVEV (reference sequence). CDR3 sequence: CASSFTLNTEAFF. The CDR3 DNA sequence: TGTGCCAGCAGTTTTACACTGAACACTGAAGCTTTCTTT.

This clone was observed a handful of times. The CDR3 loop is CASSLHSGYEQYF. In DNA form, the CDR3 reads TGTGCCAGCAGCCTACATAGCGGCTACGAGCAGTACTTC. The chain uses TRBV3-1 (or the pseudogene TRBV3-2) and TRBJ2-7; perhaps TRBD2 as D (6 bases). The germline CDR1 and CDR2 sequences are LGHDT and YNNKEL (reference sequence). V was pared by 4 bases and J by 3 bases, with 10 bases between. CDR3 length equals 13 residues.

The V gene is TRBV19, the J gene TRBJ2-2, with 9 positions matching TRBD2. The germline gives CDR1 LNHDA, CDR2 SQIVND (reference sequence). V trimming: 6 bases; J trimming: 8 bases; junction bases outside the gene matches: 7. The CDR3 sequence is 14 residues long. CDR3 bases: TGTGCCAGTAGGGGTCTAGCGGGAACGGGGGAGCTGTTTTTT. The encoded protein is CASRGLAGTGELFF. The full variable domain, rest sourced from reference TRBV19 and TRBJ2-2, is DGGITQSPKYLFRKEGQNVTLSCEQNLNHDAMYWYRQDPGQGLRLIYYSQIVNDFQKGDIAEGYSVSREKKESFPLTVTSAQKNPTAFYLCASRGLAGTGELFFGEGSRLTVL.

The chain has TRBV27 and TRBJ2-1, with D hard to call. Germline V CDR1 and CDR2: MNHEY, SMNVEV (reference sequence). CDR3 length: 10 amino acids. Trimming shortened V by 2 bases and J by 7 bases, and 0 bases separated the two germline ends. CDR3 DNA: TGTGCCAGCAGTTTAAATGAGCAGTTCTTC. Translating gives CASSLNEQFF.

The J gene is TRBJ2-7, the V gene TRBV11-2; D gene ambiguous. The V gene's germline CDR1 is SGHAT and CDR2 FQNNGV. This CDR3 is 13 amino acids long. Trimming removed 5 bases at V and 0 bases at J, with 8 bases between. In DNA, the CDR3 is TGTGCCAGCAGCCCCGCGGTCTCCTACGAGCAGTACTTC. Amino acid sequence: CASSPAVSYEQYF.

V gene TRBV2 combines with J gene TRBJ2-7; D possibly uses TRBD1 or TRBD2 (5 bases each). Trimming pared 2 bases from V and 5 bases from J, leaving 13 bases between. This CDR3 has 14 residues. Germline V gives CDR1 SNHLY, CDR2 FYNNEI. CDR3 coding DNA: TGTGCCAGCAGTGAACTCCCAGGGAGCCACGAGCAGTACTTC. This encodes CASSELPGSHEQYF.

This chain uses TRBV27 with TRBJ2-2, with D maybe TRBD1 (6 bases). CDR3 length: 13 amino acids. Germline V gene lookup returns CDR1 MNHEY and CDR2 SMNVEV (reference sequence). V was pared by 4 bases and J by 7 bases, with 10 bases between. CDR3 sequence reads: CASSYGQHGELFF. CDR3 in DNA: TGTGCCAGCAGTTATGGACAGCACGGGGAGCTGTTTTTT.

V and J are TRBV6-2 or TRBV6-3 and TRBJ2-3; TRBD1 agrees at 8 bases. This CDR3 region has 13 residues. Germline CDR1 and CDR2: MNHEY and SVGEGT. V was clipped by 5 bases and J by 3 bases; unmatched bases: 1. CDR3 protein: CASSRQGTDTQYF. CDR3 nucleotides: TGTGCCAGCAGTCGACAGGGGACAGATACGCAGTATTTT.

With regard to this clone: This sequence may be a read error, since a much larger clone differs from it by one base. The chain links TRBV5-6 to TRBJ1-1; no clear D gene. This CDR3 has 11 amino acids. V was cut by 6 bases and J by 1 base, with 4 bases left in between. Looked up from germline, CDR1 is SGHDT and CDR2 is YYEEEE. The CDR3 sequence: CASTSNTEAFF. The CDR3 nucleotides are TGTGCCAGCACCTCGAACACTGAAGCTTTCTTT.

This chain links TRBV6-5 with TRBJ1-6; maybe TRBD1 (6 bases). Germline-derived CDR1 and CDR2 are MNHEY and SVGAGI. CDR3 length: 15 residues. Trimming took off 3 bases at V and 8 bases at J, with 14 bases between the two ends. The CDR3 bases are TGTGCCAGCAGTTATCGGGGGGCGCAGGATTCACCCCTCCACTTT. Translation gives CASSYRGAQDSPLHF.

CDR3 in amino acids: CASSLYPAGVADTQYF. The CDR3 nucleotides read TGTGCCAGCAGCTTATATCCAGCGGGAGTGGCAGATACGCAGTATTTT. The chain has TRBV7-9 and TRBJ2-3; 8 bases match TRBD2. The germline gives CDR1 SEHNR, CDR2 FQNEAQ (reference sequence). The V gene end was trimmed by 2 bases and the J gene end by 4 bases; junction bases not matched to a gene: 8. The CDR3 extends over 16 amino acids. The full variable domain, rest sourced from reference TRBV7-9 and TRBJ2-3, is DTGVSQNPRHKITKRGQNVTFRCDPISEHNRLYWYRQTLGQGPEFLTYFQNEAQLEKSRLLSDRFSAERPKGSFSTLEIQRTEQGDSAMYLCASSLYPAGVADTQYFGPGTRLTVL.

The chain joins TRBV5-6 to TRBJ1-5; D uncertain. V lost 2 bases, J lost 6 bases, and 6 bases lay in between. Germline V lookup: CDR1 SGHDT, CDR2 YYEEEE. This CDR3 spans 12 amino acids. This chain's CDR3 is CASSLGRQPQHF. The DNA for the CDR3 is TGTGCCAGCAGCTTAGGGCGTCAGCCCCAGCATTTT.

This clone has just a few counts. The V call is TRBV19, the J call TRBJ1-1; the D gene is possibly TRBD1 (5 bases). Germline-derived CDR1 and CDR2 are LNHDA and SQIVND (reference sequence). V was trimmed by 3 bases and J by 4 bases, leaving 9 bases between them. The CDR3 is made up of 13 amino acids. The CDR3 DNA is TGTGCCAGTAGTATCTTCCAGGGCACTGAAGCTTTCTTT. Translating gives CASSIFQGTEAFF.

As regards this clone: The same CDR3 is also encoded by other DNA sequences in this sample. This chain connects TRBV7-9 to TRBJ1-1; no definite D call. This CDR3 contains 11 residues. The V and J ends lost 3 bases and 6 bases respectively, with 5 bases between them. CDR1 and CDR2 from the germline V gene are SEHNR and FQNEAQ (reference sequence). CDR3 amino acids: CASSFGAEAFF. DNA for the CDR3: TGTGCCAGCAGCTTTGGGGCTGAAGCTTTCTTT. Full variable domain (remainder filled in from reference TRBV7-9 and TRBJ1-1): DTGVSQNPRHKITKRGQNVTFRCDPISEHNRLYWYRQTLGQGPEFLTYFQNEAQLEKSRLLSDRFSAERPKGSFSTLEIQRTEQGDSAMYLCASSFGAEAFFGQGTRLTVV.

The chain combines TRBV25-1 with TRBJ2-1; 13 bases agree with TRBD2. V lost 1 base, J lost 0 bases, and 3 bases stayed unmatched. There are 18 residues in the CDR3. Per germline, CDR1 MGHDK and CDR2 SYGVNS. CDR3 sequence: CASSEWGTSGVSYNEQFF. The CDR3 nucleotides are TGTGCCAGCAGTGAATGGGGGACTAGCGGGGTCTCCTACAATGAGCAGTTCTTC.

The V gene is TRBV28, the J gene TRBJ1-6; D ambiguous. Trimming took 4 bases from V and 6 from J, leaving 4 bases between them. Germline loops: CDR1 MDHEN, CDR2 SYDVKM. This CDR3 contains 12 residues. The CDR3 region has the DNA TGTGCCAGCAGTTGGACTAATTCACCCCTCCACTTT. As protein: CASSWTNSPLHF.

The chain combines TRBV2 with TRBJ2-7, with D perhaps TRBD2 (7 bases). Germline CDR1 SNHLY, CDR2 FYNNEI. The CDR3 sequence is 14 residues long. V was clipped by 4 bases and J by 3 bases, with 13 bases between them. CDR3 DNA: TGTGCCAGCAGTGGCGGACTAGGGGGCTACGAGCAGTACTTC. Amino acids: CASSGGLGGYEQYF.

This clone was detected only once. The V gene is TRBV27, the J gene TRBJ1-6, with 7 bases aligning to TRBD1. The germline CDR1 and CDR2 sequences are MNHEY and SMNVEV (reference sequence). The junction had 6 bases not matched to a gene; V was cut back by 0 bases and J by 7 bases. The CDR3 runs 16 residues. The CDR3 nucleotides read TGTGCCAGCAGTTTATCGTTTGCAGGGGGAAATTCACCCCTCCACTTT. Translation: CASSLSFAGGNSPLHF.

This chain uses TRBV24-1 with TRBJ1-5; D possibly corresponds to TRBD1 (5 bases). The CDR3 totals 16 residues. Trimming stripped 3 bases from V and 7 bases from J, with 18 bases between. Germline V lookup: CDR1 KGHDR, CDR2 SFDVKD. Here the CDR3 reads CATSDTSSAGNQPQHF. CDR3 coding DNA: TGTGCCACCAGTGATACCTCCTCGGCAGGGAACCAGCCCCAGCATTTT.

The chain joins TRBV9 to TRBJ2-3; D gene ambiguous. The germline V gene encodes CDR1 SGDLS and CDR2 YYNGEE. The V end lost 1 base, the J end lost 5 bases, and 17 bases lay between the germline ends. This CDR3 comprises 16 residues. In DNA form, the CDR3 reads TGTGCCAGCAGCGTAAACCGGGCCGTAGGAGAAGATACGCAGTATTTT. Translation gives CASSVNRAVGEDTQYF.

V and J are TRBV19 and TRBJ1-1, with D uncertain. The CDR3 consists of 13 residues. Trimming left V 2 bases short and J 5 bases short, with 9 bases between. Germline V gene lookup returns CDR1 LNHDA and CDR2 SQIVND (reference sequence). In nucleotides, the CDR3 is TGTGCCAGTAGTATATATCGGGGAACTGAAGCTTTCTTT. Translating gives CASSIYRGTEAFF.

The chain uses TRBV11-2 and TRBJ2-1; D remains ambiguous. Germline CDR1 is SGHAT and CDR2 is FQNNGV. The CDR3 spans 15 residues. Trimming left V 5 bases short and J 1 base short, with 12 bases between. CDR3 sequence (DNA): TGTGCCAGCAGCCCCAGTGAGCGATCCTACAATGAGCAGTTCTTC. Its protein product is CASSPSERSYNEQFF.

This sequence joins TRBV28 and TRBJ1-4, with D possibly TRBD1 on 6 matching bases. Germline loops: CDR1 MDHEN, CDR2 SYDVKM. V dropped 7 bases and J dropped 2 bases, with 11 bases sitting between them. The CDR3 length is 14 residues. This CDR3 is CASKTGMTNEKLFF. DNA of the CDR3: TGTGCCAGCAAAACAGGGATGACTAATGAAAAACTGTTTTTT.

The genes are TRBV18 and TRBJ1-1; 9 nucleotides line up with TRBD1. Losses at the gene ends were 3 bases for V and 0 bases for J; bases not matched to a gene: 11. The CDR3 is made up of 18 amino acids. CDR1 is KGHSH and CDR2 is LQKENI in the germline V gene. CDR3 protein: CASSPSLRTGDLNTEAFF. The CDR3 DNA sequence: TGTGCCAGCTCACCTTCCCTTCGGACAGGGGATTTGAACACTGAAGCTTTCTTT.

Here the CDR3 DNA reads TGCGCCAGCAGCCAAGCTTGGGGTGGCGAGCAGTACTTC. This codes for CASSQAWGGEQYF. This chain joins TRBV4-1 and TRBJ2-7; D gene ambiguous. Trimming took off 1 base at V and 6 bases at J, with 10 bases between the two ends. CDR3 size: 13 residues. Germline CDR1 is MGHRA and CDR2 is YSYEKL.

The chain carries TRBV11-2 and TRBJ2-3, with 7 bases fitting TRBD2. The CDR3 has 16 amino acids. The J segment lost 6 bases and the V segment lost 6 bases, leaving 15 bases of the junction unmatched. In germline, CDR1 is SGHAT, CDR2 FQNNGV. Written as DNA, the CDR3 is TGTGCCAGCAGACATCGGGACTATCGGAAGGAGGATACGCAGTATTTT. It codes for CASRHRDYRKEDTQYF. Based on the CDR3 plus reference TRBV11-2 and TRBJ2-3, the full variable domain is EAGVAQSPRYKIIEKRQSVAFWCNPISGHATLYWYQQILGQGPKLLIQFQNNGVVDDSQLPKDRFSAERLKGVDSTLKIQPAKLEDSAVYLCASRHRDYRKEDTQYFGPGTRLTVL.

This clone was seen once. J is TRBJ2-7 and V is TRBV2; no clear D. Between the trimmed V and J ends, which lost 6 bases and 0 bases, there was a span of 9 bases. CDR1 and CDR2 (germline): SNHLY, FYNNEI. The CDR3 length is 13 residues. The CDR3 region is CASRVTSSYEQYF. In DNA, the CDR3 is TGTGCCAGCAGGGTGACGAGCTCCTACGAGCAGTACTTC.

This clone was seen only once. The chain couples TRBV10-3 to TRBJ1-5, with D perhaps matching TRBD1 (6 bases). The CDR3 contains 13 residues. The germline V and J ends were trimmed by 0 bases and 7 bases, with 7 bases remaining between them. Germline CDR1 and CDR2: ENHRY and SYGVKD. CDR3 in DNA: TGTGCCATCAGTGAGTCCCAGGGGCAGCCCCAGCATTTT. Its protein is CAISESQGQPQHF.